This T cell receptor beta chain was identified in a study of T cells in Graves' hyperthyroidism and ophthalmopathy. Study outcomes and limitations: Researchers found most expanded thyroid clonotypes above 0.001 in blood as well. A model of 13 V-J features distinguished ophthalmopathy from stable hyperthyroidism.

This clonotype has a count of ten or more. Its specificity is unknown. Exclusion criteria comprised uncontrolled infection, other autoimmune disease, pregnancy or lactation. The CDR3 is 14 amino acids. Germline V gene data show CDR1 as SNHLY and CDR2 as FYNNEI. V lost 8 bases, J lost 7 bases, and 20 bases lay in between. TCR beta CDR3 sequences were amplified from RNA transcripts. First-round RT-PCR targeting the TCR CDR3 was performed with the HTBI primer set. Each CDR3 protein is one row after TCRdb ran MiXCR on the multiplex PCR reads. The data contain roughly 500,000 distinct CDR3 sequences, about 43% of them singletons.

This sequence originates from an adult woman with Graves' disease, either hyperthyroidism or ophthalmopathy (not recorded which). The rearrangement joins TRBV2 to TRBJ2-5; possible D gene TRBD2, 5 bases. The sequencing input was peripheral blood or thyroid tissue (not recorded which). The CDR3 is CASRDSVWERTQYF. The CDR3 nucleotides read TGTGCCAGCCGGGATAGCGTTTGGGAACGGACCCAGTACTTC.